This T cell receptor beta chain was identified in a study of blood T cells in healthy people across ages. The junction had 5 bases not matched to a gene; V was cut back by 3 bases and J by 5 bases. The CDR3 has 13 residues. Per germline, CDR1 GTSNPN and CDR2 SVGIG (reference sequence). Next came a second PCR, run for 7 to 11 cycles, which used a sample-barcoded 5' primer along with a J-beta primer mix. Via MiXCR, TCRdb re-called the 5' RACE reads, giving one row per CDR3 protein. The table records 1 million to 1.2 million distinct CDR3 sequences, more than 30% of them present only once. Sample donors were healthy Caucasian individuals that came from Russia, aged about 6 to 95.

The rearrangement joins TRBV30 to TRBJ1-1, with 8 nucleotides matching TRBD1. The clonotype comes from a man younger than 35 in good health. The sequenced sample consisted of blood. The CDR3 reads CAWSQQGVTEAFF. The CDR3 region has the DNA TGTGCCTGGAGCCAACAGGGGGTAACTGAAGCTTTCTTT. Complete variable domain (other parts from reference TRBV30 and TRBJ1-1): SQTIHQWPATLVQPVGSPLSLECTVEGTSNPNLYWYRQAAGRGLQLLFYSVGIGQISSEVPQNLSASRPQDRQFILSSKKLLLSDSGFYLCAWSQQGVTEAFFGQGTRLTVV.